Listed here are 2 T cell receptor beta chains from one sample, sequenced in a study of blood T cell repertoires in COVID-19. Profiling relied on immunoSEQ multiplex PCR, and the TCRdb table lists in-frame clones only, not all of them. The sample has roughly 71,000 clones; 85% are singletons. Sequencing was performed on peripheral blood. The origin of the receptors is a man in his fifties or sixties with acute or convalescent COVID-19.

In nucleotides, the CDR3 is TGTGCCAGCAGTTCCGGGGGGGGCGAGCAGTACTTC. Its protein is CASSSGGGEQYF. The J gene is TRBJ2-7, the V gene TRBV12-3 or TRBV12-4, with 8 bases lining up with TRBD2. This CDR3 spans 12 amino acids. V shed 4 bases and J 6 bases; nucleotides not matched to a gene: 2.

CDR3 in amino acids: CASSLGPPDTIYF. The CDR3 DNA reads as TGTGCCAGCAGCCTAGGTCCCCCCGACACCATATATTTT. The chain has TRBV28 and TRBJ1-3; no reliable D call. Germline CDR1 is MDHEN and CDR2 is SYDVKM. Trimming pared 6 bases from V and 8 bases from J, leaving 14 bases between. The CDR3 runs 13 residues.